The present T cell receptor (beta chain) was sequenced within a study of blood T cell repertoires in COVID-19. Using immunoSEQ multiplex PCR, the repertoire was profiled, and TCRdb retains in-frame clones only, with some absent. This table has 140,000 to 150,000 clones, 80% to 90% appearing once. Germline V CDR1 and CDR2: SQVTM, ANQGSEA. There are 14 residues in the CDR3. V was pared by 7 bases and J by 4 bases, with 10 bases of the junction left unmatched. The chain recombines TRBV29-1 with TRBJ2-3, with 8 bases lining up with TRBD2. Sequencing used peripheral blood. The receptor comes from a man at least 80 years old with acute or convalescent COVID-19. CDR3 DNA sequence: TGCAGCGAGAGTAGCGGGACCGGGGCAGATACGCAGTATTTT. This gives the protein CSESSGTGADTQYF.